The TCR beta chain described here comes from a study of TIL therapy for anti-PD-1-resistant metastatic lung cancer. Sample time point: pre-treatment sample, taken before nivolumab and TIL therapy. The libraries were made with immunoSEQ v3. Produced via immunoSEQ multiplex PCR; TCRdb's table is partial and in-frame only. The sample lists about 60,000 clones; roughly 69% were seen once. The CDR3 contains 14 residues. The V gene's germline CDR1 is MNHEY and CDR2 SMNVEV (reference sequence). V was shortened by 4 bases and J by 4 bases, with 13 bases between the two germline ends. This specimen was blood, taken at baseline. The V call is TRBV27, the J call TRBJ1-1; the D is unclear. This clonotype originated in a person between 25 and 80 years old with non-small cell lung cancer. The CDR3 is CASSYGPWSTEAFF. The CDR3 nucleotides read TGTGCCAGCAGTTACGGACCGTGGAGCACTGAAGCTTTCTTT.